Shown below are 21 T cell receptor beta chains from a single sample sequenced in a study of blood T cell repertoires in COVID-19. Clones were sequenced by immunoSEQ multiplex PCR, and TCRdb holds only the in-frame ones, with some missing. In the table there are 150,000 to 200,000 clones, around 83% of which are singletons. Sequenced input: peripheral blood. All receptors come from a woman in her twenties or thirties with active or convalescent COVID-19.

The rearrangement uses TRBV14 and TRBJ2-3, with D tentatively TRBD1 (6 bases). The CDR3 is 15 residues long. V was trimmed by 4 bases and J by 8 bases, leaving 19 bases between them. Germline V gene lookup returns CDR1 SGHDN and CDR2 FVKESK. The CDR3 region has the DNA TGTGCCAGCAGCCCCGGGACGGGCCTCAGGGGTACGCAGTATTTT. It encodes CASSPGTGLRGTQYF.

J is TRBJ2-6 and V is TRBV10-3; D is uncertain. In germline, CDR1 is ENHRY, CDR2 SYGVKD. This CDR3 comprises 16 residues. V shed 0 bases and J shed 0 bases, with 6 bases lying between them. CDR3 nucleotide sequence: TGTGCCATCAGTGAGTCTGGCGGCTCTGGGGCCAACGTCCTGACTTTC. Amino acid sequence: CAISESGGSGANVLTF.

The rearrangement links TRBV11-2 to TRBJ1-2, with TRBD1 as a possible D gene (6 bases). The CDR3 has 13 residues. Germline V gene data show CDR1 as SGHAT and CDR2 as FQNNGV. With 3 bases removed from V and 1 base from J, the gap between germline ends came to 6 bases. The CDR3 DNA reads TGTGCCAGCAGCTTCAGGGGTAACTATGGCTACACCTTC. It encodes CASSFRGNYGYTF.

The chain links TRBV6-1 to TRBJ2-7; TRBD1 aligns across 9 bases. J was trimmed by 3 bases and V by 1 base; bases with no gene match: 7. Germline loops: CDR1 MNHNS, CDR2 SASEGT. This CDR3 has 16 residues. CDR3 loop: CASSEGTRTGVYEQYF. CDR3 bases: TGTGCCAGCAGTGAAGGGACCCGGACAGGGGTCTACGAGCAGTACTTC.

The V call is TRBV6-1, the J call TRBJ1-2; 7 bases are shared with TRBD1. CDR1 is MNHNS, CDR2 SASEGT, per germline. The CDR3 runs to 16 residues. V lost 2 bases and J lost 6; bases outside the gene matches: 12. The CDR3 spells CASSENPTGVIDGYTF. In DNA form, the CDR3 reads TGTGCCAGCAGTGAAAATCCAACAGGGGTTATTGATGGCTACACCTTC.

The chain links TRBV29-1 to TRBJ2-7; 8 bases map to TRBD1. The CDR3 runs to 14 residues. From germline, CDR1 is SQVTM and CDR2 ANQGSEA. V lost 6 bases to trimming and J lost 0 bases; unmatched junction nucleotides: 7. The CDR3 loop reads CSVVTGDVSYEQYF. In DNA form, the CDR3 reads TGCAGCGTGGTGACAGGGGATGTCTCCTACGAGCAGTACTTC.

The chain is built from TRBV6-5 and TRBJ1-2, with 7 nucleotides matching TRBD1. The CDR3 runs to 14 residues. J gave up 7 bases and V 6 bases, and 11 bases lay outside the gene matches. Germline assignment: CDR1 MNHEY and CDR2 SVGAGI. In DNA, the CDR3 is TGTGCCAGCAGCTCGCCCCCCGGGACAGCTGGCTACACCTTC. Translating it yields CASSSPPGTAGYTF.

This chain uses TRBV29-1 with TRBJ1-2; D is perhaps TRBD1 (5 bases). The CDR3 totals 10 residues. In germline, CDR1 is SQVTM, CDR2 ANQGSEA. Trimming took 5 bases from V and 8 from J, leaving 9 bases between them. The CDR3 coding sequence is TGCAGCGTTTTGGGGCGCGGCTACACCTTC. Translation gives CSVLGRGYTF.

The V call is TRBV5-1, the J call TRBJ1-6, with D uncertain. Germline lookup yields CDR1 SGHRS and CDR2 YFSETQ. Trimming took 7 bases from V and 8 from J, leaving 13 bases between them. The CDR3 totals 13 residues. Here the CDR3 reads CASGTDSDSPLHF. CDR3 nucleotides: TGCGCCAGCGGCACAGATTCGGATTCACCCCTCCACTTT. The full variable domain, its missing parts supplied by reference TRBV5-1 and TRBJ1-6, is KAGVTQTPRYLIKTRGQQVTLSCSPISGHRSVSWYQQTPGQGLQFLFEYFSETQRNKGNFPGRFSGRQFSNSRSEMNVSTLELGDSALYLCASGTDSDSPLHFGNGTRLTVT.

The chain has TRBV7-2 and TRBJ1-3; D may be TRBD1 (5 bases). V lost 2 bases, J lost 2 bases, and 10 bases lay in between. Per the germline V gene, CDR1 is SGHTA and CDR2 is FQGNSA. The CDR3 totals 15 residues. The CDR3 DNA follows: TGTGCCAGCAGCTTAAGGGGAAGTACTGGAAACACCATATATTTT. Amino acid sequence: CASSLRGSTGNTIYF.

This sequence joins TRBV7-9 and TRBJ1-1; tentative D call: TRBD1 (6 bases). CDR3 length: 15 amino acids. The germline V gene has CDR1 SEHNR and CDR2 FQNEAQ (reference sequence). Trimming pared 5 bases from V and 1 base from J, leaving 14 bases between. The CDR3 region is CASSPTYRANTEAFF. The CDR3 region has the DNA TGTGCCAGCAGCCCAACCTACAGGGCGAACACTGAAGCTTTCTTT.

The V call is TRBV5-6, the J call TRBJ2-2, with TRBD2 matching 9 bases. V gave up 0 bases and J gave up 6 bases; unmatched junction bases: 6. Germline CDR1 reads SGHDT; CDR2 reads YYEEEE. The CDR3 contains 16 residues. The CDR3 is CASSLAVAGVAGELFF. As DNA, the CDR3 is TGTGCCAGCAGCTTGGCAGTAGCGGGGGTCGCCGGGGAGCTGTTTTTT.

The gene calls are TRBV9 and TRBJ1-1, with a tentative D call TRBD1 (5 bases). The V gene lost 4 bases and the J gene lost 0 bases, with 19 bases spanning the gap. This CDR3 contains 17 residues. Germline loops: CDR1 SGDLS, CDR2 YYNGEE. CDR3 in amino acids: CASSHPRGGRVNTEAFF. Written as DNA, the CDR3 is TGTGCCAGCAGCCATCCCCGTGGGGGGAGGGTGAACACTGAAGCTTTCTTT.

This chain links TRBV7-9 with TRBJ2-1, with TRBD2 identical over 11 bases. This CDR3 region has 15 residues. With 6 bases clipped from V and 6 bases from J, the junction kept 7 bases outside the gene matches. Germline loops: CDR1 SEHNR, CDR2 FQNEAQ (reference sequence). The CDR3 DNA is TGTGCCAGCAGTACCGGGACTAGCGGACCCAATGAGCAGTTCTTC. It yields the protein CASSTGTSGPNEQFF. Based on the CDR3 plus reference TRBV7-9 and TRBJ2-1, the full variable domain is DTGVSQNPRHKITKRGQNVTFRCDPISEHNRLYWYRQTLGQGPEFLTYFQNEAQLEKSRLLSDRFSAERPKGSFSTLEIQRTEQGDSAMYLCASSTGTSGPNEQFFGPGTRLTVL.

The chain recombines TRBV2 with TRBJ1-2; 7 nucleotides align to TRBD1. Trimming at V came to 6 bases and at J to 0 bases, leaving 4 bases not matched to a gene. The germline CDR1 and CDR2 sequences are SNHLY and FYNNEI. The CDR3 consists of 14 residues. CDR3 nucleotides: TGTGCCAGCAGGTACAGGGGAGCTAACTATGGCTACACCTTC. It encodes CASRYRGANYGYTF.

Here the CDR3 reads CASSVGTGRIMGEQFF. CDR3 bases: TGTGCCAGTAGTGTTGGGACAGGGAGAATTATGGGTGAGCAGTTCTTC. This rearrangement joins TRBV19 to TRBJ2-1, with 9 bases lining up with TRBD1. The CDR3 spans 16 residues. V gave up 5 bases and J gave up 9 bases; unmatched junction bases: 14. Germline V lookup: CDR1 LNHDA, CDR2 SQIVND (reference sequence).

V usage is TRBV5-1 and J usage is TRBJ1-4; maybe TRBD1 (6 bases). This CDR3 is 14 amino acids long. V was trimmed by 3 bases and J by 3 bases, leaving 9 bases between them. CDR1 SGHRS and CDR2 YFSETQ come from the germline V gene. CDR3 coding DNA: TGCGCCAGCAGCTCGGGGGGCCCTAATGAAAAACTGTTTTTT. It translates to CASSSGGPNEKLFF.

The chain joins TRBV5-1 to TRBJ1-4; D not certain. The V gene's germline CDR1 is SGHRS and CDR2 YFSETQ. V was trimmed by 1 base and J by 3 bases, leaving 10 bases between them. The CDR3 has 15 amino acids. CDR3: CASSLIGGANEKLFF. In DNA form, the CDR3 reads TGCGCCAGCAGCTTGATCGGTGGAGCTAATGAAAAACTGTTTTTT.

This chain links TRBV29-1 with TRBJ1-5; TRBD1 aligns across 7 bases. CDR3 length: 12 amino acids. The V and J ends lost 5 bases and 7 bases, in that order; junction bases with no gene match: 5. The V gene's germline CDR1 is SQVTM and CDR2 ANQGSEA. CDR3 sequence: CSVRDSRQPQHF. The CDR3 DNA is TGCAGCGTTCGGGACAGCCGGCAGCCCCAGCATTTT.

The CDR3 reads CASTQVNTEAFF. Here the CDR3 DNA reads TGTGCCAGCACCCAGGTGAACACTGAAGCTTTCTTT. The rearrangement joins TRBV6-6 to TRBJ1-1; D gene ambiguous. The germline CDR1 and CDR2 sequences are MNHNY and SVGAGI (reference sequence). The V end lost 7 bases, the J end lost 0 bases, and 6 bases lay between the germline ends. The CDR3 is made up of 12 amino acids.

This rearrangement joins TRBV6-5 to TRBJ2-5; 10 positions agree with TRBD2. Trimming took 0 bases from V and 3 from J; bases not matched to a gene: 4. This CDR3 has 16 amino acids. Germline V gives CDR1 MNHEY, CDR2 SVGAGI. CDR3 DNA sequence: TGTGCCAGCAGTTACTCGACTAGCGGGTCCGAAGAGACCCAGTACTTC. It translates to CASSYSTSGSEETQYF.